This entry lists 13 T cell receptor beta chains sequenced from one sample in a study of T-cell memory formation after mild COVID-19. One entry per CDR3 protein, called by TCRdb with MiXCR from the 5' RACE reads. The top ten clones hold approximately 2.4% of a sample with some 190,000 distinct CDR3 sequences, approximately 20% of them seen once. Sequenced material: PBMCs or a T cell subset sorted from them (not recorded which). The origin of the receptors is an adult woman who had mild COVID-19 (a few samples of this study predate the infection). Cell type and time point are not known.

The chain's CDR3 is CATSAGPGAYEQYF. The CDR3 nucleotides read TGTGCCACCAGTGCCGGGCCGGGGGCCTACGAGCAGTACTTC. This chain uses TRBV24-1 with TRBJ2-7; TRBD2 might be the D (6 bases). V lost 5 bases and J lost 2, with 12 bases in between. The CDR3 runs to 14 residues. The germline V gene encodes CDR1 KGHDR and CDR2 SFDVKD.

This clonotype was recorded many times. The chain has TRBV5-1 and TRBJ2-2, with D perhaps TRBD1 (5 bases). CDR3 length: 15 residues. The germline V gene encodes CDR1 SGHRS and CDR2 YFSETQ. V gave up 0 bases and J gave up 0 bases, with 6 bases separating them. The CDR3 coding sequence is TGCGCCAGCAGCTTGGGACAGACGAACACCGGGGAGCTGTTTTTT. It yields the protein CASSLGQTNTGELFF.

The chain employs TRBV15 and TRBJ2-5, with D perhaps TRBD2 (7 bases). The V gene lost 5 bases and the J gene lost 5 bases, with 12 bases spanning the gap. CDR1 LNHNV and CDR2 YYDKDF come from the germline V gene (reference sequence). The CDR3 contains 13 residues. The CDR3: CATSSRGAETQYF. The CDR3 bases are TGTGCCACCAGCTCCCGGGGGGCGGAGACCCAGTACTTC. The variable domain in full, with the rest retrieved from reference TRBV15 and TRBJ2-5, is DAMVIQNPRYQVTQFGKPVTLSCSQTLNHNVMYWYQQKSSQAPKLLFHYYDKDFNNEADTPDNFQSRRPNTSFCFLDIRSPGLGDTAMYLCATSSRGAETQYFGPGTRLLVL.

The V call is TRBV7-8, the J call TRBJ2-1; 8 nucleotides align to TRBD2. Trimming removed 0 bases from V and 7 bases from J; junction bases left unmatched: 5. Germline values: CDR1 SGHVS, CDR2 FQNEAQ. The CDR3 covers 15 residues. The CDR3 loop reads CASSLAGTRFNEQFF. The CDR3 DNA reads TGTGCCAGCAGCTTAGCCGGGACTAGATTTAATGAGCAGTTCTTC.

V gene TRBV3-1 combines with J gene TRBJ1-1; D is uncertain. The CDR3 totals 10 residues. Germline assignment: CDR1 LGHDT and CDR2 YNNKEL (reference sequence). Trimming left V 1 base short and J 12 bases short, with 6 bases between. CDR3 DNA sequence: TGTGCCAGCAGCCAAGTGACGACTTTCTTT. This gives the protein CASSQVTTFF.

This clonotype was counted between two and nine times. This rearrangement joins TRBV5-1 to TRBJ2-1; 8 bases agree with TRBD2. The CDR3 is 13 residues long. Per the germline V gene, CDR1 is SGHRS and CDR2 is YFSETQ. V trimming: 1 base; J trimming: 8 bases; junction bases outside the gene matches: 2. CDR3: CASSLRGGDEQFF. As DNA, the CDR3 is TGCGCCAGCAGCTTGCGGGGGGGCGATGAGCAGTTCTTC.

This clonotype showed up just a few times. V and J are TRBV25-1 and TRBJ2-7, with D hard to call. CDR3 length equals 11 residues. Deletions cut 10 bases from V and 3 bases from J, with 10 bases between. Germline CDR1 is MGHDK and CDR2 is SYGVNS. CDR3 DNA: TGTGCCACAGTTCGGTACTACGAGCAGTACTTC. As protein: CATVRYYEQYF.

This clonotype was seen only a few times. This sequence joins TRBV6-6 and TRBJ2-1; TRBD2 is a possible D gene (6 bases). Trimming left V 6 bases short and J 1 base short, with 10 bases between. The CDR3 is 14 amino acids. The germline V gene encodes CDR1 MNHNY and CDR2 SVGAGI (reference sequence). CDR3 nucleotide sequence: TGTGCCAGCAGCGACGGGGGATCCTACAATGAGCAGTTCTTC. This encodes CASSDGGSYNEQFF.

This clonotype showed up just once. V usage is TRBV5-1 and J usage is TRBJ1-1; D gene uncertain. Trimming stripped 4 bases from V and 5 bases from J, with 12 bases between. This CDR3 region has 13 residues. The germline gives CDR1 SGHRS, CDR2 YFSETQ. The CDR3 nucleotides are TGCGCCAGCAGCGAAGTCATTGGGACTGAAGCTTTCTTT. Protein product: CASSEVIGTEAFF.

The CDR3 here is CSAAGTGGPDTQYF. The CDR3 coding sequence is TGCAGTGCTGCCGGGACAGGGGGCCCAGATACGCAGTATTTT. This chain joins TRBV20-1 and TRBJ2-3; TRBD1 aligns across 12 bases. Germline V lookup: CDR1 DFQATT, CDR2 SNEGSKA (reference sequence). The junction had 4 bases not matched to a gene; V was cut back by 5 bases and J by 4 bases. The CDR3 has 14 amino acids.

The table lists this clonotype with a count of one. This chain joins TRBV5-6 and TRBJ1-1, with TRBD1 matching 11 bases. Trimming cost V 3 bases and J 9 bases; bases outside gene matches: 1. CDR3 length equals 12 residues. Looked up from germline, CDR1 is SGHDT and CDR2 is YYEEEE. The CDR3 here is CASSWDRGKAFF. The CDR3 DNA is TGTGCCAGCAGCTGGGACAGGGGGAAAGCTTTCTTT.

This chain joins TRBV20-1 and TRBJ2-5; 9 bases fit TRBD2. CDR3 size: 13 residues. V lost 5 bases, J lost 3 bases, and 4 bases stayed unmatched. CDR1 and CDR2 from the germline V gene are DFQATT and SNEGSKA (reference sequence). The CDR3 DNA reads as TGCAGTGCTCTCGGACTAGCGAAAGAGACCCAGTACTTC. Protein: CSALGLAKETQYF.

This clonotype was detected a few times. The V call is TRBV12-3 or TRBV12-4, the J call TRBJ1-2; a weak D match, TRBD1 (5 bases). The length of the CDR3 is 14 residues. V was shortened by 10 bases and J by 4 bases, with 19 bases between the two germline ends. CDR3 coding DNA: TGTGCCATCAACCGACGTCTGGGGGGCTATGGCTACACCTTC. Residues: CAINRRLGGYGYTF.